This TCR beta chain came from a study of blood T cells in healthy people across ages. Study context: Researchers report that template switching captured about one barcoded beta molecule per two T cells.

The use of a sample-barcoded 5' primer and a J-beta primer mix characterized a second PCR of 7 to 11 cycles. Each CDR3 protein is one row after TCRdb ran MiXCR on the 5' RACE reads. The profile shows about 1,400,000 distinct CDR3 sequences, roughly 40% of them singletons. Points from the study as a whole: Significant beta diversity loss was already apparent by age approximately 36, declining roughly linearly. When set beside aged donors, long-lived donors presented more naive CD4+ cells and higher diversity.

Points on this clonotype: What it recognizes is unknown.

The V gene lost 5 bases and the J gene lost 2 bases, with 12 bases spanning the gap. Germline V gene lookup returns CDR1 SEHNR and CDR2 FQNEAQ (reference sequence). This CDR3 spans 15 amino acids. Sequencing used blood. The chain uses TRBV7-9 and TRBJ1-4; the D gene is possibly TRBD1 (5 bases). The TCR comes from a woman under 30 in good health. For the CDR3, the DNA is TGTGCCAGCAGCCCCCAGGGAGTGACTAATGAAAAACTGTTTTTT. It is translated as CASSPQGVTNEKLFF.